This T cell receptor (beta chain) was obtained from a study of CXCR3-negative and CXCR3-positive naive CD8 T cells. Naive CD8+ T cells carried a CD45RO-CCR7+CD27+CD95- phenotype. As for this clonotype: Its antigen is unknown.

Libraries were UMI-labeled 5' RACE TRB cDNA. No DNA is given; TCRdb re-called the 5' RACE reads and lists each CDR3 protein once. In all, the sample yields 150,000 or so distinct CDR3 sequences. CDR1 and CDR2 from the germline V gene are MNHEY and SVGAGI. The CDR3 totals 15 residues. Notes on the study in general: Both of the naive subsets showed about the same high diversity, but memory CD8+ cells had much less. No difference in surface CD5 was seen between naive subsets, and TCR strength was inferred from TRB CDR3 properties.

This TCR derives from a human donor in good health. Some clones in this sample may be carry-over from other donors' samples. The gene calls are TRBV6-5 and TRBJ2-1; TCRdb names TRBD2, which stays unverified in the absence of DNA. Specimen: naive CXCR3- CD8+ T cells from blood. Described subset: CD45RO-CCR7+CD27+CD95- naive CD8+ T cells lacking CXCR3 (TNR3-). CDR3 residues: CASSSSGGAGNEQFF.